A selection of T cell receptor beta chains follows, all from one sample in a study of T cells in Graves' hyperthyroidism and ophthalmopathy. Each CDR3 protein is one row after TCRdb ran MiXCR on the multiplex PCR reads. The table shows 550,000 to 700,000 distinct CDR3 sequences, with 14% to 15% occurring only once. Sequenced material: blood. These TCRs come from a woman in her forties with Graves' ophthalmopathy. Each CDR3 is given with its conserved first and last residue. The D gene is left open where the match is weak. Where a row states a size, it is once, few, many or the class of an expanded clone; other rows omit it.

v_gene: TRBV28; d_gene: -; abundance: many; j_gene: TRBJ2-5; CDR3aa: CASSQAGAQETQYF; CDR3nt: TGTGCCAGCAGTCAAGCCGGGGCCCAAGAGACCCAGTACTTC
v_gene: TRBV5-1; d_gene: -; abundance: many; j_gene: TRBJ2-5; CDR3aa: CASSLAGTLQETQYF; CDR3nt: TGCGCCAGCAGCTTAGCCGGGACACTCCAAGAGACCCAGTACTTC
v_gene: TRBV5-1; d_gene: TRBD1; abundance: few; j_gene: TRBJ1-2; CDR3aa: CASSLDLQGAGGYTF; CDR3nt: TGCGCCAGCAGCTTGGACCTACAGGGGGCCGGTGGCTACACCTTC
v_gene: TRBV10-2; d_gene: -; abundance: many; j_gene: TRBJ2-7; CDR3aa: CASSEVDGPYEQYF; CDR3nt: TGCGCCAGCAGTGAAGTGGACGGCCCCTACGAGCAGTACTTC
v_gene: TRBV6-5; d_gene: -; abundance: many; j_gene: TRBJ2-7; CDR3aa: CASSYVGTLSYEQYF; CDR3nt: TGTGCCAGCAGTTACGTGGGGACATTATCCTACGAGCAGTACTTC
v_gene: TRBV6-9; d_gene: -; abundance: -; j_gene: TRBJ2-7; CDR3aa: CASSYAGQRYEQYF; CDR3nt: TGTGCCAGCAGTTATGCGGGACAGAGGTACGAGCAGTACTTC
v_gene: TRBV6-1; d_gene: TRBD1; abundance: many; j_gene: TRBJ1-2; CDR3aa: CASRAGTAHGYTF; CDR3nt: TGTGCCAGCAGGGCCGGGACAGCCCATGGCTACACCTTC
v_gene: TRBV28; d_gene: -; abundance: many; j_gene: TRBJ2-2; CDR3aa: CASSRYGVPNTGELFF; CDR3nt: TGTGCCAGCAGTCGTTACGGGGTTCCGAACACCGGGGAGCTGTTTTTT
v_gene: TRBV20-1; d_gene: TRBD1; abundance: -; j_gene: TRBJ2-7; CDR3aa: CSARDSFTYEQYF; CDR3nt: TGCAGTGCTCGGGACAGCTTCACCTACGAGCAGTACTTC
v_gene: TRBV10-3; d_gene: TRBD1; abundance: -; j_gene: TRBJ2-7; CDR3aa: CAISEPPTGESYEQYF; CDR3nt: TGTGCCATCAGTGAGCCCCCGACAGGGGAGTCCTACGAGCAGTACTTC
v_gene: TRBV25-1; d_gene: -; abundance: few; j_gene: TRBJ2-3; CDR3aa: CASDPPLADTQYF; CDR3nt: TGTGCCAGCGACCCCCCACTAGCAGATACGCAGTATTTT
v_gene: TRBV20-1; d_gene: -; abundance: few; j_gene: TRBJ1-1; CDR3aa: CSVKMYPPEAFF; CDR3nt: TGCAGTGTTAAAATGTATCCCCCTGAAGCTTTCTTT
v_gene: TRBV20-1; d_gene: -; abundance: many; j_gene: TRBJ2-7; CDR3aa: CSARTPGGGSYEQYF; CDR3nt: TGCAGTGCTAGGACCCCGGGGGGCGGATCCTACGAGCAGTACTTC
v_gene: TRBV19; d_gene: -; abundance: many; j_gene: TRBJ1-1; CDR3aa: CASNASGAKAFF; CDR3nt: TGTGCCAGTAACGCCTCGGGGGCGAAGGCTTTCTTT
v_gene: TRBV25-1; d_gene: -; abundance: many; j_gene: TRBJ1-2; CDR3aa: CASSGARHGYTF; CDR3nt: TGTGCCAGCAGTGGTGCCCGGCATGGCTACACCTTC
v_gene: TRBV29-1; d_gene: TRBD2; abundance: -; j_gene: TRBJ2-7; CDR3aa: CSVVLLAAGEEQYF; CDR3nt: TGCAGCGTTGTTCTCTTAGCGGCGGGGGAGGAGCAGTACTTC
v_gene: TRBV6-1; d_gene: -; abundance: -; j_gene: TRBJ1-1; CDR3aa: CASSEGAGKGNTEAFF; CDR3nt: TGTGCCAGCAGTGAAGGCGCAGGGAAGGGGAACACTGAAGCTTTCTTT
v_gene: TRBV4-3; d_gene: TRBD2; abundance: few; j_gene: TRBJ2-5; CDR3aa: CASSQGSYGGVQETQYF; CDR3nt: TGCGCCAGCAGCCAAGGGAGTTACGGGGGGGTCCAAGAGACCCAGTACTTC
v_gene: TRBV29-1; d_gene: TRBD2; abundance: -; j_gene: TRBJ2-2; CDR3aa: CSVEGPLAGGPSGELFF; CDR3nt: TGCAGCGTTGAAGGCCCCCTAGCGGGAGGGCCATCCGGGGAGCTGTTTTTT
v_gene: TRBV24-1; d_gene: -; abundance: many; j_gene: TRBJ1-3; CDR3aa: CATSEGPGTAGNTIYF; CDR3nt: TGTGCCACCAGTGAGGGACCAGGGACGGCTGGAAACACCATATATTTT
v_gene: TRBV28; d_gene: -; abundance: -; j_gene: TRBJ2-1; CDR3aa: CASSLSHEQFF; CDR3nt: TGTGCCAGCAGTTTAAGCCATGAGCAGTTCTTC
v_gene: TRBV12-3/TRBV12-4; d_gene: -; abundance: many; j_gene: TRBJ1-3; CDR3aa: CASRNLQQGGNTIYF; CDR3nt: TGTGCCAGCAGGAATTTACAACAGGGCGGAAACACCATATATTTT
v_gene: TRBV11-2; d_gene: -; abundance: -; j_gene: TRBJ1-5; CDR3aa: CASSFKEGGPQHF; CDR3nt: TGTGCCAGCAGCTTCAAGGAGGGTGGGCCCCAGCATTTT
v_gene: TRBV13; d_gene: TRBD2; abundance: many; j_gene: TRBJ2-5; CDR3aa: CASSLREEEETQYF; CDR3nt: TGTGCCAGCAGCCTCCGGGAGGAGGAGGAGACCCAGTACTTC